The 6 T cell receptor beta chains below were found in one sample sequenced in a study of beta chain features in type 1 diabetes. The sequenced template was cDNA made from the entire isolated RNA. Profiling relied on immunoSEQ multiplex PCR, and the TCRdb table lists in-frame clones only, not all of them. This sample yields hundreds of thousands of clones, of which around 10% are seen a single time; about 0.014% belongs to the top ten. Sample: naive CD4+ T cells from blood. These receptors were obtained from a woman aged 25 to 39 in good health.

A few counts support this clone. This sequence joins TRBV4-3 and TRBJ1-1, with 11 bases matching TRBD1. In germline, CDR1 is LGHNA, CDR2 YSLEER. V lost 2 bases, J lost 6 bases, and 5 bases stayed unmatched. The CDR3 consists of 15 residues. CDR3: CASSQRTGGAPEAFF. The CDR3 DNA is TGCGCCAGCAGCCAAAGGACAGGGGGCGCTCCTGAAGCTTTCTTT.

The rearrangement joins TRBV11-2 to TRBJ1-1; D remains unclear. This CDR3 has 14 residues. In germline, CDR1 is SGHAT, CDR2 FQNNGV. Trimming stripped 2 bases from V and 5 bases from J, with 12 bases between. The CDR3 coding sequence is TGTGCCAGCAGCTTACCAACCTTGAGAACTGAAGCTTTCTTT. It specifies CASSLPTLRTEAFF.

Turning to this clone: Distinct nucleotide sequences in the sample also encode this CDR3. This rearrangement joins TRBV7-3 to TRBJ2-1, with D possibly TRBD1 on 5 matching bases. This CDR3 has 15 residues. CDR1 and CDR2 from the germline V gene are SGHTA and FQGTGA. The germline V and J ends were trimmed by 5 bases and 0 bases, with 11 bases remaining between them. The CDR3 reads CASSQGSSSYNEQFF. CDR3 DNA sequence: TGTGCCAGCAGCCAGGGCAGTTCCTCCTACAATGAGCAGTTCTTC. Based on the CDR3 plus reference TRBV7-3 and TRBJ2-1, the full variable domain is GAGVSQTPSNKVTEKGKYVELRCDPISGHTALYWYRQSLGQGPEFLIYFQGTGAADDSGLPNDRFFAVRPEGSVSTLKIQRTERGDSAVYLCASSQGSSSYNEQFFGPGTRLTVL.

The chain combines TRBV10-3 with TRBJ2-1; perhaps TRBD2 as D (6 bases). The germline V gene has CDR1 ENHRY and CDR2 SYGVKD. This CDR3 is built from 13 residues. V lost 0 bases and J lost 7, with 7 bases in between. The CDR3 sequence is CAISESSGNEQFF. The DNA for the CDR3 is TGTGCCATCAGTGAGTCCAGCGGGAATGAGCAGTTCTTC.

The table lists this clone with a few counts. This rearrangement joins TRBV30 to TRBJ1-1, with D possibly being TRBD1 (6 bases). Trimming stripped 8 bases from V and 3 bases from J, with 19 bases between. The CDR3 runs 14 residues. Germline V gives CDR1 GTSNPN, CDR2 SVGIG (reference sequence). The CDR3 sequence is CALTEGHPYTEAFF. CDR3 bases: TGTGCCCTAACCGAGGGACATCCTTACACTGAAGCTTTCTTT.

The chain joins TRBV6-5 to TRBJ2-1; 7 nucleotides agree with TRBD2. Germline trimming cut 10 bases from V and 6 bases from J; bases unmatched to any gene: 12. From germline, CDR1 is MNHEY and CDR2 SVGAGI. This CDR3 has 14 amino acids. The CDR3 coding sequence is TGTGCCACCGTCCCTGGGGCTAGCGGCAATGAGCAGTTCTTC. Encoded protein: CATVPGASGNEQFF.